These T cell receptor beta chains were read from a single sample in a study of identical twins' blood T cells. TCRdb ran MiXCR on the 5' RACE reads and lists one entry per CDR3 protein. The sample comprises hundreds of thousands of distinct CDR3 sequences, around 30% of which are singletons, and roughly 6.1% rests with the top ten. The sample was PBMCs. Receptors were obtained from a woman aged 18-55 years in good health. Each CDR3 is given with its conserved first and last residue. A D gene is named only where the DNA matches it firmly. Only part of the rows carry a size: once, few, many, or a class if the clone is expanded.

NA,TRBJ1-2,TRBV7-9,NA,TGTGCCAGCAGCTTAATCGTTCTGGGCAGATTATATGGCTACACCTTC,CASSLIVLGRLYGYTF
NA,TRBJ1-1,TRBV6-2/TRBV6-3,many,TGTGCCAGCAGTTATATACAGGTTGAAGCTTTCTTT,CASSYIQVEAFF
TRBD2,TRBJ2-5,TRBV27,NA,TGTGCCAGCAGTTCCCCACTAGCGGGAATGCAAGAGACCCAGTACTTC,CASSSPLAGMQETQYF
NA,TRBJ2-7,TRBV6-1,few,TGTGCCAGCAGTGAAGCGCTGAACAGGGCATCATCCGAGCAGTACTTC,CASSEALNRASSEQYF
NA,TRBJ1-3,TRBV6-6,few,TGTGCCAGCAGCCTAACCCGGGACCAAGGAAACACCATATATTTT,CASSLTRDQGNTIYF
TRBD1,TRBJ1-1,TRBV5-1,NA,TGCGCCAGCAGCAGCCAGGGGGCAAGTAATGAAGCTTTCTTT,CASSSQGASNEAFF
NA,TRBJ1-5,TRBV3-1,many,TGTGCCAGCAGCCAGGGATCGGCAGGGGCTTACAATCAGCCCCAGCATTTT,CASSQGSAGAYNQPQHF
NA,TRBJ1-1,TRBV20-1,few,TGCAGTGGTGACCCGACAGACACTGAAGCTTTCTTT,CSGDPTDTEAFF
NA,TRBJ2-7,TRBV5-4,NA,TGTGCCAGCAGCTCCCCACCCCACTACGGGCAGTACTTC,CASSSPPHYGQYF
NA,TRBJ1-5,TRBV12-3/TRBV12-4,NA,TGTGCCAGCAGTTTAAGACGCAGGGTGTCCCTCAATCAGCCCCAGCATTTT,CASSLRRRVSLNQPQHF
TRBD1,TRBJ1-1,TRBV5-1,few,TGCGCCAGCAGCCACGACAGGGGCCTTGAAGCTTTCTTT,CASSHDRGLEAFF
NA,TRBJ1-1,TRBV2,NA,TGTGCCAGCAGTGAATCAGTTCAGGAAGCTTTCTTT,CASSESVQEAFF
TRBD1,TRBJ1-4,TRBV14,NA,TGTGCCAGCAGCCAGGGACAGATTGGGTTATTTGGAAAACTGTTTTTT,CASSQGQIGLFGKLFF
NA,TRBJ2-5,TRBV29-1,few,TGCAGCGTTGAATTGGCCCCGGGGAGAGAGACCCAGTACTTC,CSVELAPGRETQYF
NA,TRBJ2-3,TRBV29-1,NA,TGCAGCGTTGTTGTGGGGACTGTATTCGATACGCAGTATTTT,CSVVVGTVFDTQYF
NA,TRBJ1-2,TRBV19,NA,TGTGCCAGTAGACGACAGATTAACTATGGCTACACCTTC,CASRRQINYGYTF
NA,TRBJ1-1,TRBV24-1,NA,TGTGCCACCAGTGATTCAGCCCCTGAAGCTTTCTTT,CATSDSAPEAFF
NA,TRBJ1-3,TRBV11-2,NA,TGTGCCAGCAGGGAGAGCTCTGGAAACACCATATATTTT,CASRESSGNTIYF
TRBD2,TRBJ2-1,TRBV11-2,NA,TGTGCCAGCAGCTTAGATAAAGGGCTAGCGGGAGTGGAAGCGTACAGTGAGCAGTTCTTC,CASSLDKGLAGVEAYSEQFF
NA,TRBJ1-2,TRBV29-1,once,TGCAGCGTTGCCCGTTTCAGGGTTTCGGGCTATGGCTACACCTTC,CSVARFRVSGYGYTF
NA,TRBJ1-5,TRBV5-1,NA,TGCGCCAGCAGCTTAAATGGGAATCTGCCCCAGCATTTT,CASSLNGNLPQHF
TRBD1,TRBJ1-5,TRBV12-3/TRBV12-4,many,TGTGCCAGCAGTTTAAGGACAGGGGGCAATCAGCCCCAGCATTTT,CASSLRTGGNQPQHF
NA,TRBJ2-3,TRBV7-9,NA,TGTGCCGGCAGCTTTAGAGGGATCACAGATACGCAGTATTTT,CAGSFRGITDTQYF